Listed below are T cell receptor beta chains from one sample, sequenced in a study of blood T cell repertoires in COVID-19. The repertoire was sequenced with immunoSEQ multiplex PCR; TCRdb's copy has only in-frame clones and lacks some. The table includes 70,000 to 90,000 clones, 75% to 90% detected once. The sample was peripheral blood. The receptors come from a human donor in a cohort sampled during active COVID-19. Both conserved end residues are part of each CDR3. The D gene is left open where the match is weak.

-,16,TRBV5-1,TRBJ1-4,CASSRQGPRNNEKLFF
-,12,TRBV11-2,TRBJ2-5,CASSLGRQTQYF
-,11,TRBV10-3,TRBJ1-3,CAISEELTIYF
-,16,TRBV5-1,TRBJ2-3,CASSLVGDHLTDTQYF
-,17,TRBV7-2,TRBJ2-1,CASSPLGGLSSYNEQFF
TRBD1,13,TRBV12-3/TRBV12-4,TRBJ1-1,CASSQTGGTEAFF
TRBD1,16,TRBV7-9,TRBJ1-6,CASSLGSGQGDPPLHF
-,14,TRBV12-5,TRBJ2-6,CASGEGSGANVLTF
TRBD1,15,TRBV7-2,TRBJ1-6,CASSSYRGPDSPLHF
-,15,TRBV24-1,TRBJ1-4,CATSDPRRGGEKLFF
TRBD1,16,TRBV27,TRBJ2-2,CASRSTGGAVTGELFF
TRBD1,14,TRBV18,TRBJ2-7,CASSPLRDSYEQYF
TRBD1,15,TRBV5-4,TRBJ2-7,CASSARQGNSYEQYF
-,14,TRBV7-3,TRBJ2-2,CASSLLGVDGELFF
-,12,TRBV24-1,TRBJ2-7,CATSDSTGEQYF
-,14,TRBV27,TRBJ1-4,CASSPMMGGEKLFF